The entry below gives a single T cell receptor beta chain sequence along with its context. What it binds is unknown. As for time point: new active TB diagnosis, blood taken before or within 7 days of starting treatment. On average around 100,000 T cells per donor were immunosequenced. This CDR3 region has 13 residues. CDR1 is SQVTM and CDR2 is ANQGSEA in the germline V gene. Sequenced by immunoSEQ multiplex PCR; TCRdb stores in-frame clones only, minus some. The sample includes about 49,000 clones, over 90% of them seen just once. The data derive from a study of T cells in tuberculosis. Study-wide background: Within 7 days of starting treatment, or before, PBMC were stored.

Whole-study results and caveats: Active tuberculosis TCR-alpha repertoires lay closer to GMM-specific TCRs than IGRA-negative controls, suggesting clonal expansion. The TCR-beta difference was not significant; alpha differences partly reflected length.

The sequenced sample was PBMCs, obtained at tuberculosis diagnosis. This TCR was sampled from an adult with tuberculosis. The gene calls are TRBV29-1 and TRBJ2-5; 8 nucleotides line up with TRBD2. The CDR3 region is CSHSGSVQETQYF. For the CDR3, the DNA is TGCAGTCACAGCGGGAGCGTACAAGAGACCCAGTACTTC.